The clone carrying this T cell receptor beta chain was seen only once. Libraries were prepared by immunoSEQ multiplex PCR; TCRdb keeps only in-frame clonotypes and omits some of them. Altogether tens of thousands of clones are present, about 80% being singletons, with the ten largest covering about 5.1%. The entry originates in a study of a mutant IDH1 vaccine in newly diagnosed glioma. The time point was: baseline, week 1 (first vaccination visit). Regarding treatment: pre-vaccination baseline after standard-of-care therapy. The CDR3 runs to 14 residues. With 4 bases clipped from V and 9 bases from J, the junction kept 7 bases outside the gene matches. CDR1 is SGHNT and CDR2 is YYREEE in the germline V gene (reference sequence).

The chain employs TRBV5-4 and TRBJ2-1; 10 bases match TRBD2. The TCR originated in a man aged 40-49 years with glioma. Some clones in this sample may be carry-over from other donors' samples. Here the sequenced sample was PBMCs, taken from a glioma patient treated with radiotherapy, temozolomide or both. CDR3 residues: CASSTAGGAGEQFF. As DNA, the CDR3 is TGTGCCAGCAGCACAGCGGGGGGGGCCGGTGAGCAGTTCTTC.